The 18 T cell receptor beta chains listed next were all sequenced from one sample in a study of blood T cell repertoires in COVID-19. Measured with immunoSEQ multiplex PCR; TCRdb has only the in-frame clones, and not every one. Of about 220,000 clones in the sample, roughly 82% were seen once. The sample taken for sequencing was peripheral blood. The source of these receptors is a middle-aged man with active or convalescent COVID-19.

The chain carries TRBV28 and TRBJ1-3; possible D gene TRBD1, 5 bases. Per the germline V gene, CDR1 is MDHEN and CDR2 is SYDVKM. This CDR3 contains 14 residues. V gave up 3 bases and J gave up 5 bases, with 11 bases separating them. The CDR3 here is CASSLVGARNTIYF. The CDR3 region has the DNA TGTGCCAGCAGTTTGGTAGGGGCCCGAAACACCATATATTTT. The full variable domain, with the rest looked up from reference TRBV28 and TRBJ1-3, is DVKVTQSSRYLVKRTGEKVFLECVQDMDHENMFWYRQDPGLGLRLIYFSYDVKMKEKGDIPEGYSVSREKKERFSLILESASTNQTSMYLCASSLVGARNTIYFGEGSWLTVV.

The chain has TRBV4-1 and TRBJ2-5, with a weak D call TRBD2 (7 bases). The CDR3 is 16 residues long. The V and J ends lost 2 bases and 3 bases respectively, with 16 bases between them. The germline V gene encodes CDR1 MGHRA and CDR2 YSYEKL. The CDR3: CASSQRRGPGEETQYF. CDR3 DNA sequence: TGCGCCAGCAGCCAACGGCGGGGGCCTGGGGAAGAGACCCAGTACTTC.

The rearrangement uses TRBV6-1 and TRBJ1-2; 7 nucleotides line up with TRBD1. Germline-derived CDR1 and CDR2 are MNHNS and SASEGT. This CDR3 has 15 residues. Losses at the gene ends were 3 bases for V and 0 bases for J; bases not matched to a gene: 4. The CDR3 loop reads CASSDGTASNYGYTF. The CDR3 DNA reads TGTGCCAGCAGTGATGGGACAGCCTCTAACTATGGCTACACCTTC.

The V gene is TRBV6-1, the J gene TRBJ2-1; D remains ambiguous. CDR1 MNHNS and CDR2 SASEGT come from the germline V gene. Between the trimmed V and J ends, which lost 1 base and 1 base, there was a span of 5 bases. This CDR3 contains 14 residues. The CDR3 loop is CASSEGASYNEQFF. The CDR3 DNA is TGTGCCAGCAGTGAAGGGGCATCCTACAATGAGCAGTTCTTC.

The chain joins TRBV5-1 to TRBJ2-7; 9 bases fit TRBD2. This CDR3 region has 14 residues. The germline CDR1 and CDR2 sequences are SGHRS and YFSETQ. Unmatched junction bases numbered 6, after V lost 1 base and J lost 7 bases. The chain's CDR3 is CASSLPAGGQEQYF. In nucleotides, the CDR3 is TGCGCCAGCAGCTTGCCAGCGGGAGGTCAAGAGCAGTACTTC.

The chain carries TRBV19 and TRBJ1-2; a weak D match, TRBD1 (6 bases). V was cut by 6 bases and J by 2 bases, with 13 bases left in between. CDR1 and CDR2 from the germline V gene are LNHDA and SQIVND (reference sequence). The CDR3 is 14 residues long. CDR3 sequence (DNA): TGTGCCAGTAGGGTTGGGGGGGCGAACTATGGCTACACCTTC. Translation: CASRVGGANYGYTF.

This chain uses TRBV4-3 with TRBJ2-2; tentatively, D is TRBD2 (5 bases). Trimming took off 1 base at V and 5 bases at J, with 17 bases between the two ends. The CDR3 runs 17 residues. Per the germline V gene, CDR1 is LGHNA and CDR2 is YSLEER. The CDR3: CASSQGAFGRGTGELFF. The CDR3 nucleotides read TGCGCCAGCAGCCAAGGTGCGTTCGGCCGGGGTACCGGGGAGCTGTTTTTT.

There are a few counts of this clone. The genes are TRBV7-2 and TRBJ1-4, with TRBD1 matching over 12 bases. Losses at the gene ends were 6 bases for V and 8 bases for J; bases not matched to a gene: 7. The length of the CDR3 is 15 residues. Looked up from germline, CDR1 is SGHTA and CDR2 is FQGNSA. CDR3 protein: CASSSGTGGGEKLFF. The DNA for the CDR3 is TGTGCCAGCAGTAGTGGGACAGGGGGCGGCGAAAAACTGTTTTTT.

V gene TRBV19 combines with J gene TRBJ1-1, with 7 bases fitting TRBD1. Trimming removed 5 bases from V and 0 bases from J; junction bases left unmatched: 9. From germline, CDR1 is LNHDA and CDR2 SQIVND (reference sequence). The CDR3 has 16 amino acids. CDR3 in amino acids: CASSRPGTAMNTEAFF. CDR3 nucleotide sequence: TGTGCCAGTAGTCGTCCCGGGACAGCTATGAACACTGAAGCTTTCTTT.

This rearrangement joins TRBV5-1 to TRBJ2-5; D call uncertain. The CDR3 covers 12 residues. The ends were cut back, 3 bases at V and 2 bases at J, with 5 bases in the middle. The germline V gene has CDR1 SGHRS and CDR2 YFSETQ. CDR3 loop: CASSSQQETQYF. The CDR3 DNA follows: TGCGCCAGCAGCTCCCAACAAGAGACCCAGTACTTC.

The chain has TRBV6-6 and TRBJ1-5; 9 nucleotides line up with TRBD1. This CDR3 spans 15 amino acids. The germline V gene has CDR1 MNHNY and CDR2 SVGAGI (reference sequence). V gave up 5 bases and J gave up 3 bases; unmatched junction bases: 5. The CDR3 nucleotides read TGTGCCAGCAGTGACACAGGGGGCGCCAATCAGCCCCAGCATTTT. This sequence encodes CASSDTGGANQPQHF.

The chain combines TRBV4-2 with TRBJ1-6, with TRBD1 matching over 8 bases. This CDR3 region has 15 residues. The germline V gene has CDR1 LGHNA and CDR2 YNFKEQ. V dropped 2 bases and J dropped 9; count of bases not matched to a gene: 6. The CDR3 nucleotides read TGTGCCAGCAGCCAAACCAGGGGGCGGCCTTCACCCCTCCACTTT. It is translated as CASSQTRGRPSPLHF.

The genes are TRBV23-1 and TRBJ2-7; 8 bases align to TRBD1. TRBV23-1 is an open reading frame whose function is uncertain. With V trimmed by 4 bases and J by 2 bases, 13 bases remained unmatched. The CDR3 covers 17 residues. The CDR3, as DNA: TGCGCCAGCAGTCGATCTAGAGGGACAGGTTTAACCTACGAGCAGTACTTC. Protein: CASSRSRGTGLTYEQYF.

In its sample, this clone was seen a few times. The V gene is TRBV11-2, the J gene TRBJ2-2; a weak D match, TRBD2 (6 bases). V was trimmed by 5 bases and J by 9 bases, leaving 10 bases between them. Germline V gives CDR1 SGHAT, CDR2 FQNNGV. The CDR3 contains 12 residues. The CDR3 coding sequence is TGTGCCAGCAGCCCGGGACTCCGGGAGCTGTTTTTT. This encodes CASSPGLRELFF.

This clone was counted once. This chain uses TRBV6-5 with TRBJ1-2; 11 nucleotides agree with TRBD1. The CDR3 contains 13 residues. With V trimmed by 2 bases and J by 7 bases, 0 bases remained unmatched. Germline loops: CDR1 MNHEY, CDR2 SVGAGI. The CDR3, as DNA: TGTGCCAGCAGTTACGGGACAGGGGGTGGCTACACCTTC. Its translation: CASSYGTGGGYTF.

This clone showed up just a few times. CDR3 in DNA: TGCGCCAGCAGCTTTGGAGGGGTTGTACTAAACGGGGAGCTGTTTTTT. As protein: CASSFGGVVLNGELFF. The chain recombines TRBV5-1 with TRBJ2-2; maybe TRBD2 (6 bases). V was clipped by 2 bases and J by 7 bases, with 18 bases between them. Germline CDR1 and CDR2: SGHRS and YFSETQ. The CDR3 consists of 16 residues.

The chain uses TRBV4-3 and TRBJ1-2; 9 bases are a match to TRBD1. Trimming cost V 4 bases and J 6 bases; bases outside gene matches: 9. This CDR3 is 15 amino acids long. Germline V gene lookup returns CDR1 LGHNA and CDR2 YSLEER. The CDR3: CASSPRETGGDGYTF. CDR3 DNA sequence: TGCGCCAGCAGCCCGAGAGAGACAGGGGGTGATGGCTACACCTTC.

This chain links TRBV6-5 with TRBJ2-7; maybe TRBD1 (6 bases). The CDR3 runs to 14 residues. Germline V gene data show CDR1 as MNHEY and CDR2 as SVGAGI. V gave up 2 bases and J gave up 4 bases, with 12 bases separating them. The DNA for the CDR3 is TGTGCCAGCAGTTACCGGGACAACGGGTACGAGCAGTACTTC. This translates into CASSYRDNGYEQYF.